Below are 27 T cell receptor beta chains sequenced from a single sample in a study of T cell repertoires in cytomegalovirus infection (dated by TCRdb to about 2019). Which antigens these TCRs recognize remains unknown. The listed sequencing device is Illumina HiSeq 1500. TCRdb's own reprocessing of the public reads used fastp at Q25 and MiXCR and kept productive beta chains. Every distinct CDR3 protein forms one entry, paired with its most common genes and DNA. This sample lists some 310,000 distinct CDR3 sequences; roughly 25% were detected once. Of the sample, 10% to 15% is held by the ten largest clones. The intended sense of this specimen's treatment or condition label: in vitro stimulation with specific CMV peptide epitopes to enrich CMV-specific T cells. This sample comprised cultured PBMCs, obtained from culture after CMV antigen stimulation. The receptors were sampled from a human donor in good health (CMV status not recorded). Some clones in this sample may be carry-over from other donors' samples.

J is TRBJ2-1 and V is TRBV7-8; 12 nucleotides line up with TRBD2. V dropped 1 base and J dropped 3; count of bases not matched to a gene: 10. The length of the CDR3 is 19 residues. Germline V gives CDR1 SGHVS, CDR2 FQNEAQ. CDR3 sequence reads: CASSLDGLAGGGYYNEQFF. The CDR3 DNA is TGTGCCAGCAGCTTAGATGGGCTAGCGGGAGGGGGGTACTACAATGAGCAGTTCTTC.

This clonotype was seen at least ten times. This chain joins TRBV7-2 and TRBJ2-7; the match to TRBD1 covers 8 bases. The germline gives CDR1 SGHTA, CDR2 FQGNSA. After removal of 5 bases from V and 0 bases from J, the junction contained 3 bases not matched to a gene. This CDR3 is built from 14 residues. The CDR3 sequence is CASSQDRDSYEQYF. In DNA form, the CDR3 reads TGTGCCAGCAGCCAGGACAGGGACTCCTACGAGCAGTACTTC.

The chain has TRBV12-3 or TRBV12-4 and TRBJ2-5; TRBD2 agrees at 7 bases. The CDR3 is made up of 13 amino acids. V dropped 8 bases and J dropped 2; count of bases not matched to a gene: 5. DNA of the CDR3: TGTGCCAGCGGGCGGGGGTCTCAAGAGACCCAGTACTTC. It yields the protein CASGRGSQETQYF.

In its sample, this clonotype was seen a few times. The chain combines TRBV9 with TRBJ2-3, with 9 nucleotides matching TRBD1. CDR3 length: 16 amino acids. V shed 0 bases and J 1 base; nucleotides not matched to a gene: 3. CDR1 is SGDLS and CDR2 is YYNGEE in the germline V gene. CDR3 protein: CASSVGGQGGTDTQYF. CDR3 nucleotide sequence: TGTGCCAGCAGCGTAGGGGGACAGGGCGGCACAGATACGCAGTATTTT.

CDR3 bases: TGTGCCAGCAAATCTGGGGGATTTGGTGAAGCTTTCTTT. Its protein product is CASKSGGFGEAFF. The chain recombines TRBV12-3 or TRBV12-4 with TRBJ1-1, with D tentatively TRBD1 (5 bases). This CDR3 has 13 amino acids. Trimming shortened V by 7 bases and J by 7 bases, and 16 bases separated the two germline ends.

V gene TRBV19 combines with J gene TRBJ2-1; TRBD1 matches 10 bases. With 8 bases clipped from V and 4 bases from J, the junction kept 8 bases outside the gene matches. Germline loops: CDR1 LNHDA, CDR2 SQIVND (reference sequence). The CDR3 runs 15 residues. The chain's CDR3 is CASARDRGQYNEQFF. Here the CDR3 DNA reads TGTGCCAGTGCCAGAGACAGGGGGCAATACAATGAGCAGTTCTTC. Full variable domain (outside the CDR3, taken from reference TRBV19 and TRBJ2-1): DGGITQSPKYLFRKEGQNVTLSCEQNLNHDAMYWYRQDPGQGLRLIYYSQIVNDFQKGDIAEGYSVSREKKESFPLTVTSAQKNPTAFYLCASARDRGQYNEQFFGPGTRLTVL.

This clonotype was counted only a few times. This chain links TRBV7-8 with TRBJ2-2; weak D call: TRBD2 (6 bases). With 3 bases removed from V and 6 bases from J, the gap between germline ends came to 20 bases. This CDR3 is 17 amino acids long. In germline, CDR1 is SGHVS, CDR2 FQNEAQ. The CDR3 nucleotides read TGTGCCAGCAGCTTGCCACTAGCAGTAACGAGGGCCGGGGAGCTGTTTTTT. As protein: CASSLPLAVTRAGELFF.

This clonotype was counted ten times or more. The V call is TRBV7-2, the J call TRBJ2-1; a possible D gene is TRBD2 (5 bases). Germline loops: CDR1 SGHTA, CDR2 FQGNSA. Trimming shortened V by 1 base and J by 10 bases, and 11 bases separated the two germline ends. This CDR3 region has 13 residues. DNA for the CDR3: TGTGCCAGCAGCTTAGGAGGTCAGCGGGAGCAGTTCTTC. Translation: CASSLGGQREQFF. Full variable domain (missing parts from reference TRBV7-2 and TRBJ2-1): GAGVSQSPSNKVTEKGKDVELRCDPISGHTALYWYRQSLGQGLEFLIYFQGNSAPDKSGLPSDRFSAERTGGSVSTLTIQRTQQEDSAVYLCASSLGGQREQFFGPGTRLTVL.

The chain employs TRBV19 and TRBJ1-5; D not certain. Germline CDR1 LNHDA, CDR2 SQIVND (reference sequence). The CDR3 sequence is 13 residues long. Trimming removed 3 bases at V and 3 bases at J, with 6 bases between. The CDR3 sequence is CASSITSNQPQHF. Written as DNA, the CDR3 is TGTGCCAGTAGTATCACCTCCAATCAGCCCCAGCATTTT. Using reference TRBV19 and TRBJ1-5 for the parts outside the CDR3, the full variable domain is DGGITQSPKYLFRKEGQNVTLSCEQNLNHDAMYWYRQDPGQGLRLIYYSQIVNDFQKGDIAEGYSVSREKKESFPLTVTSAQKNPTAFYLCASSITSNQPQHFGDGTRLSIL.

The chain carries TRBV6-2 or TRBV6-3 and TRBJ1-1, with unresolved D. This CDR3 comprises 16 residues. The V gene's germline CDR1 is MNHEY and CDR2 SVGEGT. The V gene lost 2 bases and the J gene lost 3 bases, with 16 bases spanning the gap. The CDR3 region has the DNA TGTGCCAGCAGTTACCTACCGGACGGGAAGGACACTGAAGCTTTCTTT. This codes for CASSYLPDGKDTEAFF.

V and J are TRBV15 and TRBJ2-4, with D perhaps matching TRBD1 or TRBD2 (5 bases each). The CDR3 length is 15 residues. The ends were cut back, 10 bases at V and 0 bases at J, with 16 bases in the middle. Germline V gives CDR1 LNHNV, CDR2 YYDKDF (reference sequence). CDR3 region: CARGTPPVAKNIQYF. Written as DNA, the CDR3 is TGTGCCAGGGGGACGCCACCCGTAGCCAAAAACATTCAGTACTTC.

V usage is TRBV19 and J usage is TRBJ1-5; unclear D gene. Between the trimmed V and J ends, which lost 5 bases and 4 bases, there was a span of 21 bases. The CDR3 consists of 17 residues. Germline lookup yields CDR1 LNHDA and CDR2 SQIVND (reference sequence). CDR3 DNA: TGTGCCAGTAGTCCGAGACACTTTACAGAAACGAATCAGCCCCAGCATTTT. This translates into CASSPRHFTETNQPQHF.

This clonotype occurred a few times. V usage is TRBV6-2 or TRBV6-3 and J usage is TRBJ2-7; 7 nucleotides agree with TRBD1. The germline V gene has CDR1 MNHEY and CDR2 SVGEGT. Losses at the gene ends were 2 bases for V and 3 bases for J; bases not matched to a gene: 7. The CDR3 extends over 15 amino acids. The CDR3 nucleotides are TGTGCCAGCAGTTACCGACGACAGGGTTTCTACGAGCAGTACTTC. It is translated as CASSYRRQGFYEQYF.

In DNA form, the CDR3 reads TGTGCCAGCAGCTTAGACGGGACAGGCTACGAGCAGTACGTC. It yields the protein CASSLDGTGYEQYV. The rearrangement links TRBV7-9 to TRBJ2-7, with 8 bases matching TRBD1. The CDR3 length is 14 residues. V gave up 1 base and J gave up 3 bases; unmatched junction bases: 2. The V gene's germline CDR1 is SEHNR and CDR2 FQNEAQ (reference sequence).

The rearrangement joins TRBV27 to TRBJ1-1; 10 bases fit TRBD1. Germline CDR1 MNHEY, CDR2 SMNVEV (reference sequence). J gave up 1 base and V 8 bases, and 13 bases lay outside the gene matches. The CDR3 sequence is 17 residues long. This chain's CDR3 is CASYALTGGSANTEAFF. In DNA form, the CDR3 reads TGTGCCAGCTACGCCCTGACAGGGGGCTCGGCGAACACTGAAGCTTTCTTT.

This clonotype was detected many times. This chain connects TRBV7-8 to TRBJ1-4; D is undetermined. CDR3 size: 21 residues. Germline V gives CDR1 SGHVS, CDR2 FQNEAQ. V dropped 6 bases and J dropped 0 bases, with 29 bases sitting between them. CDR3: CASSCSYPSSQKQTTNEKLFF. The CDR3 coding sequence is TGTGCCAGCAGTTGTTCCTACCCGTCTTCACAGAAACAGACAACTAATGAAAAACTGTTTTTT.

The chain has TRBV15 and TRBJ1-5; no clear D gene. The CDR3 totals 14 residues. Germline CDR1 and CDR2: LNHNV and YYDKDF (reference sequence). Trimming removed 1 base at V and 6 bases at J, with 10 bases between. In nucleotides, the CDR3 is TGTGCCACCAGCAGAGGAGTAGGGTTTCAGCCCCAGCATTTT. This codes for CATSRGVGFQPQHF.

This clonotype was recorded once. Possible read error: a much larger clone is one base away. J is TRBJ2-5 and V is TRBV27, with D perhaps TRBD2 (5 bases). Germline-derived CDR1 and CDR2 are MNHEY and SMNVEV (reference sequence). CDR3 length: 13 residues. The chain's CDR3 is CASSIFGEEAQYF. CDR3 coding DNA: TGTGCCAGCAGTATATTCGGGGAAGAGGCCCAGTACTTC.

This clonotype was picked up a small number of times. The chain recombines TRBV19 with TRBJ2-3, with 9 bases matching TRBD2. The V and J ends lost 7 bases and 6 bases, in that order; junction bases with no gene match: 8. The CDR3 covers 14 residues. The germline V gene encodes CDR1 LNHDA and CDR2 SQIVND (reference sequence). Written as DNA, the CDR3 is TGTGCCAGTAAGTCGATAGCGGGAGTGGATACGCAGTATTTT. This codes for CASKSIAGVDTQYF.

This rearrangement joins TRBV10-3 to TRBJ2-7; no reliable D call. The CDR3 runs 12 residues. From germline, CDR1 is ENHRY and CDR2 SYGVKD. Trimming left V 10 bases short and J 1 base short, with 11 bases between. Written as DNA, the CDR3 is TGTGCCACCAGACACCAGTCCTACGAGCAGTACTTC. Translating it yields CATRHQSYEQYF.

The chain combines TRBV14 with TRBJ2-2, with TRBD2 matching 7 bases. The trim removed 4 bases at V and 7 bases at J, leaving 6 bases unmatched. The CDR3 has 14 amino acids. The germline V gene has CDR1 SGHDN and CDR2 FVKESK. The CDR3 protein is CASSRRGDGGELFF. DNA for the CDR3: TGTGCCAGCAGCCGTCGGGGGGACGGCGGGGAGCTGTTTTTT.

This clonotype was seen a handful of times. The CDR3 DNA follows: TGTGCCAGCAGCACTAGGGACAGTCACTCTAGCACAGATACGCAGTATTTT. Protein: CASSTRDSHSSTDTQYF. The J gene is TRBJ2-3, the V gene TRBV7-6, with TRBD1 matching 7 bases. Germline trimming cut 5 bases from V and 0 bases from J; bases unmatched to any gene: 11. The CDR3 extends over 17 amino acids. Germline loops: CDR1 SGHVS, CDR2 FNYEAQ.

This clonotype is a singleton in its sample. The rearrangement links TRBV28 to TRBJ2-1; 7 bases align to TRBD1. The length of the CDR3 is 14 residues. V trimming: 6 bases; J trimming: 4 bases; junction bases outside the gene matches: 6. Germline-derived CDR1 and CDR2 are MDHEN and SYDVKM. DNA for the CDR3: TGTGCCAGCAGCAAAGGGACAGTATACAATGAGCAGTTCTTC. Translation gives CASSKGTVYNEQFF. The entire variable domain, with the rest obtained from reference TRBV28 and TRBJ2-1, is as follows: DVKVTQSSRYLVKRTGEKVFLECVQDMDHENMFWYRQDPGLGLRLIYFSYDVKMKEKGDIPEGYSVSREKKERFSLILESASTNQTSMYLCASSKGTVYNEQFFGPGTRLTVL.

The genes are TRBV19 and TRBJ1-5, with D perhaps matching TRBD1 (5 bases). This CDR3 region has 16 residues. Per germline, CDR1 LNHDA and CDR2 SQIVND (reference sequence). Trimming took 7 bases from V and 4 from J, leaving 20 bases between them. CDR3: CASTRGASDSNQPQHF. The CDR3 DNA is TGTGCCAGTACCCGAGGGGCATCGGATAGTAATCAGCCCCAGCATTTT.

This sequence joins TRBV7-9 and TRBJ2-4; no clear D. The CDR3 covers 16 residues. Per the germline V gene, CDR1 is SEHNR and CDR2 is FQNEAQ (reference sequence). V was cut by 5 bases and J by 0 bases, with 14 bases left in between. The CDR3 coding sequence is TGTGCCAGCAGCCCACGACTGACTCTAGCCAAAAACATTCAGTACTTC. Translated: CASSPRLTLAKNIQYF.

This clonotype has at least ten counts. The chain carries TRBV11-2 and TRBJ2-7; 12 bases are a match to TRBD2. From germline, CDR1 is SGHAT and CDR2 FQNNGV. The CDR3 runs to 17 residues. Trimming took 5 bases from V and 6 from J; bases not matched to a gene: 14. The chain's CDR3 is CASSRLTSGSRSGEQYV. The CDR3 nucleotides are TGTGCCAGCAGCCGACTGACTAGCGGGAGTCGTTCGGGCGAGCAGTACGTC.

The V call is TRBV30, the J call TRBJ1-5; TRBD1 matches 8 bases. CDR3 length equals 14 residues. J gave up 6 bases and V 0 bases, and 4 bases lay outside the gene matches. CDR1 GTSNPN and CDR2 SVGIG come from the germline V gene (reference sequence). CDR3 in amino acids: CAWSVDRGTQPQHF. Written as DNA, the CDR3 is TGTGCCTGGAGTGTAGACAGGGGTACTCAGCCCCAGCATTTT.